These 22 T cell receptor beta chains originate from one sample sequenced in a study of CD8+ T cells in alopecia areata. TCR sequencing used cDNA made by reverse transcription of extracted RNA. The protocol was immunoSEQ multiplex PCR, while the TCRdb copy is restricted to in-frame clones and leaves out a portion. The table has about 150,000 clones, around half seen once; the top ten hold 15%. Treatment in this sample: oral pan-JAK inhibitor, 5-10 mg twice daily. Sequences were derived from CD8+ T cells sorted from blood, sampled at week 4, from a patient treated with tofacitinib. The receptors were gathered from a human donor with alopecia areata.

The chain combines TRBV7-6 with TRBJ2-6; D is undetermined. The CDR3 loop spans 16 amino acids. Per the germline V gene, CDR1 is SGHVS and CDR2 is FNYEAQ. Trimming cost V 6 bases and J 2 bases, with 14 bases left between them. The CDR3 nucleotides read TGTGCCAGCAGTCCGACGCCGTCCCCTGGGGCCAACGTCCTGACTTTC. It specifies CASSPTPSPGANVLTF. Full variable domain (remainder filled in from reference TRBV7-6 and TRBJ2-6): GAGVSQSPRYKVTKRGQDVALRCDPISGHVSLYWYRQALGQGPEFLTYFNYEAQQDKSGLPNDRFSAERPEGSISTLTIQRTEQRDSAMYRCASSPTPSPGANVLTFGAGSRLTVL.

The chain is built from TRBV29-1 and TRBJ2-1; D possibly corresponds to TRBD2 (5 bases). This CDR3 has 11 residues. Between the trimmed V and J ends, which lost 4 bases and 9 bases, there was a span of 10 bases. Germline CDR1 is SQVTM and CDR2 is ANQGSEA. CDR3 DNA sequence: TGCAGCGTTGTAGGAGAGGGTGAGCAGTTCTTC. Its translation is CSVVGEGEQFF.

The chain has TRBV12-5 and TRBJ2-3; D remains ambiguous. The CDR3 contains 17 residues. The V gene lost 4 bases and the J gene lost 0 bases, with 17 bases spanning the gap. Germline V gives CDR1 LGHNT, CDR2 FRNRAP. The CDR3 DNA reads TGTGCTAGTGGTTCCTGGGCCGAGGATCCTAGCACAGATACGCAGTATTTT. It is translated as CASGSWAEDPSTDTQYF. Full variable domain (remainder filled in from reference TRBV12-5 and TRBJ2-3): DARVTQTPRHKVTEMGQEVTMRCQPILGHNTVFWYRQTMMQGLELLAYFRNRAPLDDSGMPKDRFSAEMPDATLATLKIQPSEPRDSAVYFCASGSWAEDPSTDTQYFGPGTRLTVL.

The chain is built from TRBV27 and TRBJ2-3; 13 bases fit TRBD2. Per the germline V gene, CDR1 is MNHEY and CDR2 is SMNVEV (reference sequence). The V and J ends lost 5 bases and 5 bases, in that order; junction bases with no gene match: 10. The CDR3 totals 17 residues. CDR3 protein: CASSPLTSGGPGDTQYF. In nucleotides, the CDR3 is TGTGCCAGCAGTCCCTTGACTAGCGGGGGGCCCGGAGATACGCAGTATTTT.

The chain combines TRBV5-4 with TRBJ2-1; 9 nucleotides agree with TRBD1. V lost 4 bases and J lost 0; bases outside the gene matches: 2. The CDR3 length is 15 residues. Germline CDR1 is SGHNT and CDR2 is YYREEE (reference sequence). The CDR3 region is CASSQTGGSYNEQFF. The CDR3 DNA follows: TGTGCCAGCAGCCAGACAGGGGGCTCCTACAATGAGCAGTTCTTC.

The chain uses TRBV11-2 and TRBJ2-4, with D perhaps matching TRBD1 (5 bases). Per germline, CDR1 SGHAT and CDR2 FQNNGV. The V end lost 1 base, the J end lost 6 bases, and 16 bases lay between the germline ends. The CDR3 is 16 amino acids. CDR3 region: CASSLGWGLVSNIQYF. The CDR3 nucleotides are TGTGCCAGCAGCTTAGGCTGGGGCCTAGTTTCAAACATTCAGTACTTC.

CDR3 region: CASSQDAGSYEQYF. For the CDR3, the DNA is TGCGCCAGCAGCCAAGATGCAGGCTCCTACGAGCAGTACTTC. This chain uses TRBV4-1 with TRBJ2-7; D is unresolved. The CDR3 totals 14 residues. Germline-derived CDR1 and CDR2 are MGHRA and YSYEKL. V was trimmed by 0 bases and J by 0 bases, leaving 6 bases between them.

This clone was found once. The gene calls are TRBV30 and TRBJ1-1; D is uncertain. Germline V gene lookup returns CDR1 GTSNPN and CDR2 SVGIG (reference sequence). The CDR3 runs 15 residues. V was trimmed by 0 bases and J by 0 bases, leaving 11 bases between them. The CDR3: CAWSVQQLMNTEAFF. CDR3 bases: TGTGCCTGGAGTGTACAGCAGCTTATGAACACTGAAGCTTTCTTT.

This clone was detected a few times. The CDR3 region has the DNA TGTGCCAGCAGAATCAGCGGGGGGGTCCAAGAGACCCAGTACTTC. Protein: CASRISGGVQETQYF. The gene calls are TRBV7-9 and TRBJ2-5; 10 positions match TRBD2. CDR1 is SEHNR, CDR2 FQNEAQ, per germline (reference sequence). The trim removed 6 bases at V and 1 base at J, leaving 5 bases unmatched. The CDR3 length is 15 residues.

V and J are TRBV7-3 and TRBJ2-1, with D hard to call. CDR1 SGHTA and CDR2 FQGTGA come from the germline V gene. CDR3 size: 14 residues. V gave up 5 bases and J gave up 3 bases, with 11 bases separating them. This CDR3 reads CASSTTLNYNEQFF. The CDR3 DNA reads as TGTGCCAGCAGCACCACTCTTAACTACAATGAGCAGTTCTTC.

This clone occurred a few times. The J gene is TRBJ2-7, the V gene TRBV13; D gene uncertain. The V end was cut by 2 bases, the J end by 2 bases, with 10 bases between. Germline V CDR1 and CDR2: PRHDT, FYEKMQ (reference sequence). This CDR3 has 14 amino acids. CDR3 region: CASSLFGPTYEQYF. In nucleotides, the CDR3 is TGTGCCAGCAGCTTATTCGGACCCACCTACGAGCAGTACTTC. The variable domain in full, completed from reference TRBV13 and TRBJ2-7, reads AAGVIQSPRHLIKEKRETATLKCYPIPRHDTVYWYQQGPGQDPQFLISFYEKMQSDKGSIPDRFSAQQFSDYHSELNMSSLELGDSALYFCASSLFGPTYEQYFGPGTRLTVT.

This clone was seen more than once but under ten times. V is TRBV7-8 and J is TRBJ2-5; TRBD1 matches 8 bases. In germline, CDR1 is SGHVS, CDR2 FQNEAQ. Trimming cost V 3 bases and J 4 bases; bases outside gene matches: 1. The CDR3 runs to 13 residues. The CDR3 coding sequence is TGTGCCAGCAGCTTCGACAGGGGAGAGACCCAGTACTTC. Amino acid sequence: CASSFDRGETQYF.

The chain couples TRBV13 to TRBJ1-2; D is possibly TRBD1 (5 bases). CDR3 size: 16 residues. V dropped 4 bases and J dropped 4 bases, with 19 bases sitting between them. CDR1 PRHDT and CDR2 FYEKMQ come from the germline V gene (reference sequence). The CDR3 DNA is TGTGCCAGCAGCTACCGGGACCAATGGGGCCTCTATGGCTACACCTTC. It translates to CASSYRDQWGLYGYTF. Filled out from reference TRBV13 and TRBJ1-2, the complete variable domain reads AAGVIQSPRHLIKEKRETATLKCYPIPRHDTVYWYQQGPGQDPQFLISFYEKMQSDKGSIPDRFSAQQFSDYHSELNMSSLELGDSALYFCASSYRDQWGLYGYTFGSGTRLTVV.

CDR3: CASSSLIHGTYGYTF. CDR3 coding DNA: TGTGCCAGCAGTTCCTTAATCCACGGGACCTATGGCTACACCTTC. V usage is TRBV6-5 and J usage is TRBJ1-2; weak D call: TRBD1 (5 bases). The CDR3 extends over 15 amino acids. Germline V gene lookup returns CDR1 MNHEY and CDR2 SVGAGI. V lost 4 bases, J lost 4 bases, and 16 bases lay in between.

This clone was seen a few times. The chain is built from TRBV6-5 and TRBJ2-7; 8 bases are a match to TRBD2. J gave up 3 bases and V 1 base, and 5 bases lay outside the gene matches. Germline values: CDR1 MNHEY, CDR2 SVGAGI. The CDR3 spans 15 residues. CDR3 region: CASSYCRGGSYEQYF. Written as DNA, the CDR3 is TGTGCCAGCAGTTACTGTCGGGGGGGAAGCTACGAGCAGTACTTC.

In its sample, this clone was seen a few times. The CDR3 reads CSAPLSPGNTEAFF. CDR3 coding DNA: TGCAGCGCCCCTCTCTCGCCTGGGAACACTGAAGCTTTCTTT. The genes are TRBV29-1 and TRBJ1-1; no definite D call. The CDR3 runs to 14 residues. V was trimmed by 7 bases and J by 1 base, leaving 16 bases between them. Germline lookup yields CDR1 SQVTM and CDR2 ANQGSEA. Drawing the rest from reference TRBV29-1 and TRBJ1-1, the complete variable domain is SAVISQKPSRDICQRGTSLTIQCQVDSQVTMMFWYRQQPGQSLTLIATANQGSEATYESGFVIDKFPISRPNLTFSTLTVSNMSPEDSSIYLCSAPLSPGNTEAFFGQGTRLTVV.

This clone was detected only a few times. The chain couples TRBV2 to TRBJ1-5; D is ambiguous. This CDR3 region has 14 residues. V was trimmed by 3 bases and J by 3 bases, leaving 9 bases between them. Germline V gene sequence: CDR1 SNHLY, CDR2 FYNNEI. CDR3 sequence (DNA): TGTGCCAGCAGTGACCGGGCCTTCAATCAGCCCCAGCATTTT. Amino acid sequence: CASSDRAFNQPQHF.

The genes are TRBV13 and TRBJ2-3, with D perhaps TRBD2 (6 bases). This CDR3 contains 12 residues. Germline V gene sequence: CDR1 PRHDT, CDR2 FYEKMQ (reference sequence). The ends were cut back, 5 bases at V and 14 bases at J, with 17 bases in the middle. For the CDR3, the DNA is TGTGCCAGCAGCGCGGGACTTACGACGACGTATTTT. Amino acids: CASSAGLTTTYF. The full variable domain, completed using reference TRBV13 and TRBJ2-3, is AAGVIQSPRHLIKEKRETATLKCYPIPRHDTVYWYQQGPGQDPQFLISFYEKMQSDKGSIPDRFSAQQFSDYHSELNMSSLELGDSALYFCASSAGLTTTYFGPGTRLTVL.

The rearrangement uses TRBV6-1 and TRBJ2-6, with D unresolved. V lost 8 bases to trimming and J lost 1 base, with 6 bases between them. CDR1 and CDR2 (germline): MNHNS, SASEGT. This CDR3 comprises 13 residues. The CDR3 nucleotides are TGTGCCAGCGGAAATTCTGGGGCCAACGTCCTGACTTTC. Amino acid sequence: CASGNSGANVLTF.

This clone was seen more than once but under ten times. This rearrangement joins TRBV30 to TRBJ1-1, with D perhaps matching TRBD1 (6 bases). The CDR3 has 12 amino acids. V was cut by 3 bases and J by 7 bases, with 12 bases left in between. The germline V gene has CDR1 GTSNPN and CDR2 SVGIG (reference sequence). CDR3 nucleotide sequence: TGTGCCTGGAGCTCGGGGACACTTGAAGCTTTCTTT. Translation gives CAWSSGTLEAFF.

The chain joins TRBV30 to TRBJ1-1; 7 bases fit TRBD1. The CDR3 is 14 residues long. Trimming cost V 4 bases and J 2 bases; bases outside gene matches: 7. Germline CDR1 and CDR2: GTSNPN and SVGIG (reference sequence). The CDR3 DNA reads as TGTGCCTGGAACTTGGGACAGATTAACACTGAAGCTTTCTTT. This sequence encodes CAWNLGQINTEAFF.

The V call is TRBV29-1, the J call TRBJ2-7; D is ambiguous. Germline V CDR1 and CDR2: SQVTM, ANQGSEA. CDR3 size: 12 residues. Between the trimmed V and J ends, which lost 2 bases and 2 bases, there was a span of 7 bases. The CDR3 protein is CSVETTAYEQYF. CDR3 in DNA: TGCAGCGTTGAAACAACTGCCTACGAGCAGTACTTC.